The rows below give T cell receptor beta chains drawn from one sample of a study of blood T cell repertoires in COVID-19. Sequencing used immunoSEQ multiplex PCR; TCRdb keeps in-frame clones, though not all of them. The data show 95,000 to 150,000 clones, approximately 86% seen once. The sample was peripheral blood. The receptors derive from a woman between 45 and 65 years old with active or convalescent COVID-19. The CDR3 runs from the conserved cysteine through the conserved F or W. A D gene is named only where the DNA matches it firmly. The size of a clone is reported for some rows only, either as once, few or many, or as a class for expanded clones.

J | V | size | D | DNA | CDR3
TRBJ1-2 | TRBV28 | . | TRBD1 | TGTGCCAGCAGTTGGGGACAGGGGACCTATGGCTACACCTTC | CASSWGQGTYGYTF
TRBJ2-7 | TRBV3-1/TRBV3-2 | once | . | TGTGCCAGCAGCCTCCAGGTCGGCGAGCAGTACTTC | CASSLQVGEQYF
TRBJ1-2 | TRBV3-1/TRBV3-2 | . | . | TGTGCCAGCAGCCAAGTGAACAGTAACTATGGCTACACCTTC | CASSQVNSNYGYTF
TRBJ1-3 | TRBV7-8 | . | . | TGTGCCAGCAGCTTAACCAGGGCCCACATGGGGCGAGACACCATATATTTT | CASSLTRAHMGRDTIYF
TRBJ2-2 | TRBV11-2 | . | . | TGTGCCAGCAGCTCGGGACTTAACACCGGGGAGCTGTTTTTT | CASSSGLNTGELFF
TRBJ2-6 | TRBV18 | . | TRBD1 | TGTGCCAGCTCACCGACAGGGGGCATGGGAGGGGCCAACGTCCTGACTTTC | CASSPTGGMGGANVLTF
TRBJ2-2 | TRBV19 | . | . | TGTGCCAGTAGTCCAGCAGGGTATACCGGGGAGCTGTTTTTT | CASSPAGYTGELFF
TRBJ1-2 | TRBV7-2 | . | TRBD1 | TGTGCCAGCAGCTTAGGGGACAGGGGGCCTTATGGCTACACCTTC | CASSLGDRGPYGYTF
TRBJ2-3 | TRBV5-1 | . | TRBD2 | TGCGCCAGCACCGGGCTAGCGGGACGTCCAGATACGCAGTATTTT | CASTGLAGRPDTQYF
TRBJ2-7 | TRBV27 | . | TRBD1 | TGTGCCAGCCGTGGGACAGGGACGTACTACGAGCAGTACTTC | CASRGTGTYYEQYF
TRBJ1-1 | TRBV28 | . | . | TGTGCCAGCAGTCCGTTCCGGGGGGCGAAAACTGAAGCTTTCTTT | CASSPFRGAKTEAFF
TRBJ1-1 | TRBV7-9 | . | TRBD1 | TGTGCCAGCAGCTTTACAGGGGACACTGAAGCTTTCTTT | CASSFTGDTEAFF
TRBJ1-1 | TRBV30 | . | . | TGTGCCTGGAGCTTGTTAGAGGCGAACACTGAAGCTTTCTTT | CAWSLLEANTEAFF
TRBJ1-2 | TRBV11-1 | . | . | TGTGCCAGCAGCGCGGACAGAACTAACTATGGCTACACCTTC | CASSADRTNYGYTF
TRBJ2-3 | TRBV27 | many | TRBD1 | TGTGCCAGCAGTTTCGGGGCAGGGGGCTCAGATACGCAGTATTTT | CASSFGAGGSDTQYF
TRBJ1-6 | TRBV21-1 | . | . | TGTGCCAGCAGCAAAAGGGGGGGGAAATTCTCCTATAATTCACCCCTCCACTTT | CASSKRGGKFSYNSPLHF
TRBJ2-7 | TRBV5-4 | . | TRBD2 | TGTGCCAGCAGTATCGGACTAGCAGAAACCTACGAGCAGTACTTC | CASSIGLAETYEQYF
TRBJ2-7 | TRBV7-6 | . | TRBD2 | TGTGCCAGCAGCTTAGGACTAGCGGGAGACTACGAGCAGTACTTC | CASSLGLAGDYEQYF
TRBJ1-1 | TRBV20-1 | . | TRBD1 | TGCAGGGGGACAGGGAACACTGAAGCTTTCTTT | CRGTGNTEAFF
TRBJ2-5 | TRBV6-5 | . | TRBD1 | TGTGCCAGCAGAAAGGACAGGGGACGAGAGACCCAGTACTTC | CASRKDRGRETQYF
TRBJ2-5 | TRBV7-2 | . | . | TGTGCCAGCAGCCCTCCCCCAGGGCTCCCAGAGACCCAGTACTTC | CASSPPPGLPETQYF
TRBJ2-4 | TRBV28 | . | . | TGTGCCAGCAGTTTGGTTGGAGATCTAGCCAAAAACATTCAGTACTTC | CASSLVGDLAKNIQYF
TRBJ1-4 | TRBV18 | once | TRBD1 | TGTGCCAGCTCCCGAGGACCTCACGGGACAGGGAAGGAAAAACTGTTTTTT | CASSRGPHGTGKEKLFF
TRBJ1-3 | TRBV2 | . | . | TGTGCCAGCTCCCGCCCAGGGTCGGGAAACACCATATATTTT | CASSRPGSGNTIYF
TRBJ2-1 | TRBV19 | . | . | TGTGCCAGTAGTCCTTGGGACACCCCGAGTGGCAATGAGCAGTTCTTC | CASSPWDTPSGNEQFF
TRBJ2-7 | TRBV5-4 | . | TRBD1 | TGTGCCAGCAGCTCCCGGGACAGGGGACGTACGAAGCAGTACTTC | CASSSRDRGRTKQYF
TRBJ2-2 | TRBV4-1 | . | . | TGCGCCAGCAGCCAAGATCTGATGGGCGGAGGTAACACCGGGGAGCTGTTTTTT | CASSQDLMGGGNTGELFF
TRBJ1-1 | TRBV6-5 | . | . | TGTGCCAGCAGTTACTCTCTTGCGTTTTTGGTGATCGAAGCTTTCTTT | CASSYSLAFLVIEAFF
TRBJ2-1 | TRBV10-3 | . | TRBD2 | TGTGCCATCAGTACGGGACTAGCGGTTGACAATGAGCAGTTCTTC | CAISTGLAVDNEQFF
TRBJ2-7 | TRBV27 | . | . | TGTGCCAGCAGTTTACTGCGGCTTCTCGCCGGGGAGCAGTACTTC | CASSLLRLLAGEQYF
TRBJ2-1 | TRBV7-9 | . | . | TGTGCCAGCAGCTTAGTACCCGGTCTCTCCTACAATGAGCAGTTCTTC | CASSLVPGLSYNEQFF
TRBJ1-2 | TRBV10-3 | . | TRBD1 | TGTGCCATTGGACAGGGGGAAGGTGGCTACACCTTC | CAIGQGEGGYTF
TRBJ2-7 | TRBV9 | . | TRBD2 | TGTGCCAGCAGCGCCCTAGCGGGAGGCTCCGAGCAGTACTTC | CASSALAGGSEQYF
TRBJ2-2 | TRBV10-3 | . | TRBD1 | TGTGCCATCAGTGTGGCAGGGGGCGCAAACGGGGAGCTGTTTTTT | CAISVAGGANGELFF
TRBJ2-7 | TRBV7-2 | . | TRBD2 | TGTGCCAGCAGCTTAGAGGCTAGCGGGTCCTACGAGCAGTACTTC | CASSLEASGSYEQYF
TRBJ1-4 | TRBV7-9 | . | TRBD1 | TGTGCCAGCAGCTCAAATGAACGGACAGGGGGCAGTGAAAAACTGTTTTTT | CASSSNERTGGSEKLFF
TRBJ1-1 | TRBV7-9 | . | TRBD1 | TGTGCCAGCAGCACAGAGGGGGCGGGATTAACTGAAGCTTTCTTT | CASSTEGAGLTEAFF
TRBJ2-5 | TRBV6-2/TRBV6-3 | . | . | TGTGCCAGCAGTTACCCCTACCCGACAGTGGCGGAGACCCAGTACTTC | CASSYPYPTVAETQYF
TRBJ1-2 | TRBV12-3/TRBV12-4 | . | . | TGTGCCAGCAGTTGGGGGGGGGGTGACGGCTACACCTTC | CASSWGGGDGYTF
TRBJ2-7 | TRBV29-1 | . | TRBD2 | TGCAGCGTTGAAGATGGGACTAGCTCCTACGAGCAGTACTTC | CSVEDGTSSYEQYF
TRBJ2-3 | TRBV19 | . | TRBD2 | TGTGCCAGTAGTATACTGCTGGGATTGGCGGGAGTCGGAGATACGCAGTATTTT | CASSILLGLAGVGDTQYF
TRBJ2-1 | TRBV4-1 | . | TRBD2 | TGCGCCAGCAGCCAAGAAGGAACTAGCGGGATTAATGAGCAGTTCTTC | CASSQEGTSGINEQFF
TRBJ2-7 | TRBV9 | . | TRBD2 | TGTGCCAGCAGCCCGAGCGGGGTGGAATCCTACGAGCAGTACTTC | CASSPSGVESYEQYF
TRBJ2-3 | TRBV3-1/TRBV3-2 | . | TRBD2 | TGTGCCAGCAGCCTACAGGGGTTTGGGACTAGCGGGAGGTCCGATACGCAGTATTTT | CASSLQGFGTSGRSDTQYF
TRBJ2-1 | TRBV2 | . | . | TGTGCCAGCAGTCTCCGAAGAGCCGACAATGAGCAGTTCTTC | CASSLRRADNEQFF
TRBJ1-1 | TRBV10-3 | . | . | TGTGCCTCCCGCGGGGTGGGGCTGAACACTGAAGCTTTCTTT | CASRGVGLNTEAFF
TRBJ2-7 | TRBV6-5 | few | TRBD1 | TGTGCCAGCAGTTACTTCGGACAGGGGGACGAGCAGTACTTC | CASSYFGQGDEQYF
TRBJ2-7 | TRBV19 | . | . | TGTGCCAGTAGTGGGCGGGCGACAGAGCAGTACTTC | CASSGRATEQYF
TRBJ1-2 | TRBV27 | . | . | TGTGCCAGCAGTTTAACGGTCAACTATGGCTACACCTTC | CASSLTVNYGYTF
TRBJ1-2 | TRBV7-9 | few | . | TGTGCCAGCAGCCCCACTTCTACTCCGTACCTTGGCTACACCTTC | CASSPTSTPYLGYTF
TRBJ2-1 | TRBV7-2 | . | TRBD2 | TGTGCCAGCAGCCCAACTAGCGGGAGGGTACCCGAGCAGTTCTTC | CASSPTSGRVPEQFF
TRBJ1-5 | TRBV30 | . | TRBD1 | TGTGCCTGGAGTAACAGGGGTAATCAGCCCCAGCATTTT | CAWSNRGNQPQHF
TRBJ2-5 | TRBV9 | . | . | TGTGCCAGCAGCGTGGATACATACTCGGGGACCCAGTACTTC | CASSVDTYSGTQYF
TRBJ1-3 | TRBV4-1 | . | . | TGCGCCAGCAGCCAAAACAGAGGAAACACCATATATTTT | CASSQNRGNTIYF
TRBJ2-7 | TRBV27 | . | . | TGTGCCAGCAGTTTGTCAAACAGATACGAGCAGTACTTC | CASSLSNRYEQYF